One sample yielded the 24 T cell receptor beta chains listed below, sequenced in a study of blood T cell repertoires in COVID-19. TCRdb's table, derived via immunoSEQ multiplex PCR, lists solely in-frame clones and lacks some. The sample records 60,000 to 65,000 clones, approximately 90% being singletons. The specimen was peripheral blood. The origin of the receptors is a human donor with active COVID-19. The donor label of this sample is uncertain.

The CDR3 DNA is TGTGCCAGCAGCCACACTAGCGGGAGGTACATAAGTCCAGATACGCAGTATTTT. Protein sequence: CASSHTSGRYISPDTQYF. V gene TRBV7-8 combines with J gene TRBJ2-3; 12 bases line up with TRBD2. CDR1 is SGHVS and CDR2 is FQNEAQ in the germline V gene. V shed 5 bases and J 4 bases; nucleotides not matched to a gene: 13. The CDR3 is 18 residues long.

The rearrangement joins TRBV6-1 to TRBJ2-2, with TRBD2 matching 7 bases. Unmatched junction bases numbered 8, after V lost 2 bases and J lost 5 bases. The V gene's germline CDR1 is MNHNS and CDR2 SASEGT. This CDR3 spans 16 amino acids. Written as DNA, the CDR3 is TGTGCCAGCAGTGAACGGGCAAGCGGGAAGACCGGGGAGCTGTTTTTT. It specifies CASSERASGKTGELFF.

This sequence joins TRBV29-1 and TRBJ2-5, with 9 positions matching TRBD1. The CDR3 runs 13 residues. The germline V gene has CDR1 SQVTM and CDR2 ANQGSEA. J gave up 5 bases and V 6 bases, and 7 bases lay outside the gene matches. The CDR3 region is CSVQGAKGETQYF. For the CDR3, the DNA is TGCAGCGTACAGGGGGCGAAGGGTGAGACCCAGTACTTC.

The sample holds a few counts of this clone. The rearrangement joins TRBV3-1 (or the pseudogene TRBV3-2) to TRBJ2-2; D not resolved. The CDR3 has 14 amino acids. V dropped 6 bases and J dropped 4 bases, with 12 bases sitting between them. The germline V gene has CDR1 LGHDT and CDR2 YNNKEL (reference sequence). In nucleotides, the CDR3 is TGTGCCAGCAGTCCACCGACGGGCACCGGGGAGCTGTTTTTT. This gives the protein CASSPPTGTGELFF.

By frequency in the sample, this clone is medium-sized. This sequence joins TRBV5-6 and TRBJ2-3; 7 positions agree with TRBD2. Germline CDR1 SGHDT, CDR2 YYEEEE. The CDR3 totals 15 residues. The V and J ends lost 4 bases and 3 bases, in that order; junction bases with no gene match: 8. In DNA, the CDR3 is TGTGCCAGCAGCCAGTGGGGGGGATTTACAGATACGCAGTATTTT. Translated, it gives CASSQWGGFTDTQYF.

This clone has a single count. This chain joins TRBV19 and TRBJ2-7; the D is unclear. From germline, CDR1 is LNHDA and CDR2 SQIVND (reference sequence). This CDR3 spans 12 amino acids. Trimming cost V 3 bases and J 3 bases, with 6 bases left between them. The CDR3 sequence is CASSMSGYEQYF. CDR3 bases: TGTGCCAGTAGTATGAGTGGCTACGAGCAGTACTTC.

The chain combines TRBV28 with TRBJ2-3; 9 positions agree with TRBD1. Germline assignment: CDR1 MDHEN and CDR2 SYDVKM. This CDR3 spans 15 amino acids. Trimming took 4 bases from V and 6 from J; bases not matched to a gene: 8. The CDR3 DNA reads TGTGCCAGCAGTTCCCCGGGACAGGGTGGGGATACGCAGTATTTT. Translated: CASSSPGQGGDTQYF.

The J gene is TRBJ2-2, the V gene TRBV19; a possible D gene is TRBD1 (6 bases). The CDR3 runs 15 residues. Trimming stripped 3 bases from V and 4 bases from J, with 12 bases between. Germline V lookup: CDR1 LNHDA, CDR2 SQIVND (reference sequence). CDR3 region: CASSIPGTPTGELFF. For the CDR3, the DNA is TGTGCCAGTAGTATCCCAGGGACACCCACCGGGGAGCTGTTTTTT.

The chain is built from TRBV5-1 and TRBJ2-2, with 7 bases aligning to TRBD1. The CDR3 loop spans 13 amino acids. V lost 3 bases to trimming and J lost 5 bases; unmatched junction nucleotides: 1. Germline-derived CDR1 and CDR2 are SGHRS and YFSETQ. CDR3 in DNA: TGCGCCAGCAGCTCACAGGGGACCGGGGAGCTGTTTTTT. Its protein is CASSSQGTGELFF.

The chain uses TRBV28 and TRBJ2-5; 9 nucleotides align to TRBD1. Trimming at V came to 3 bases and at J to 3 bases, leaving 11 bases not matched to a gene. The length of the CDR3 is 17 residues. CDR1 is MDHEN and CDR2 is SYDVKM in the germline V gene. The CDR3 DNA reads TGTGCCAGCAGTTTGGGGACAGGGAGAGACTTTAAAGAGACCCAGTACTTC. Residues: CASSLGTGRDFKETQYF.

This chain links TRBV18 with TRBJ2-2; 8 nucleotides line up with TRBD1. After removal of 3 bases from V and 3 bases from J, the junction contained 3 bases not matched to a gene. The CDR3 length is 15 residues. Germline V gene lookup returns CDR1 KGHSH and CDR2 LQKENI. The CDR3: CASSPGQADTGELFF. CDR3 sequence (DNA): TGTGCCAGCTCACCGGGACAGGCCGACACCGGGGAGCTGTTTTTT.

The genes are TRBV15 and TRBJ1-5; D is perhaps TRBD1 (5 bases). With 1 base removed from V and 2 bases from J, the gap between germline ends came to 15 bases. CDR1 LNHNV and CDR2 YYDKDF come from the germline V gene (reference sequence). CDR3 length: 17 residues. The CDR3 here is CATSRADGGIGNQPQHF. CDR3 nucleotides: TGTGCCACCAGCAGAGCCGACGGGGGTATTGGCAATCAGCCCCAGCATTTT.

The chain couples TRBV18 to TRBJ2-5; D uncertain. The CDR3 spans 11 residues. In germline, CDR1 is KGHSH, CDR2 LQKENI. Trimming removed 3 bases from V and 5 bases from J, with 4 bases in between. Written as DNA, the CDR3 is TGTGCCAGCTCACCTGAGGAGACCCAGTACTTC. Its protein product is CASSPEETQYF.

The V gene is TRBV5-1, the J gene TRBJ1-2; D is ambiguous. The V gene's germline CDR1 is SGHRS and CDR2 YFSETQ. V shed 5 bases and J shed 1 base, with 3 bases lying between them. This CDR3 comprises 11 residues. CDR3 coding DNA: TGCGCCAGCAGACTTAACTATGGCTACACCTTC. It is translated as CASRLNYGYTF.

This chain connects TRBV7-3 to TRBJ2-3; 7 nucleotides align to TRBD1. The V gene's germline CDR1 is SGHTA and CDR2 FQGTGA. The CDR3 contains 15 residues. V was pared by 5 bases and J by 0 bases, with 5 bases of the junction left unmatched. This CDR3 reads CASSKRTGSTDTQYF. DNA for the CDR3: TGTGCCAGCAGCAAGAGGACAGGAAGCACAGATACGCAGTATTTT.

This clone was detected only once. The chain employs TRBV7-3 and TRBJ1-2; the D gene is possibly TRBD1 (5 bases). Germline CDR1 SGHTA, CDR2 FQGTGA. This CDR3 region has 13 residues. Trimming pared 2 bases from V and 8 bases from J, leaving 12 bases between. The CDR3 coding sequence is TGTGCCAGCAGCTTACCAGGGAGGGAAGGCTACACCTTC. Its protein is CASSLPGREGYTF.

The chain carries TRBV28 and TRBJ1-6, with 7 bases matching TRBD1. The CDR3 contains 15 residues. CDR1 is MDHEN, CDR2 SYDVKM, per germline. V shed 7 bases and J 7 bases; nucleotides not matched to a gene: 10. CDR3 protein: CASTLDRLGNSPLHF. DNA of the CDR3: TGTGCCAGCACCCTGGACAGGCTCGGGAATTCACCCCTCCACTTT. Drawing the rest from reference TRBV28 and TRBJ1-6, the complete variable domain is DVKVTQSSRYLVKRTGEKVFLECVQDMDHENMFWYRQDPGLGLRLIYFSYDVKMKEKGDIPEGYSVSREKKERFSLILESASTNQTSMYLCASTLDRLGNSPLHFGNGTRLTVT.

This rearrangement joins TRBV6-5 to TRBJ2-7; no clear D gene. The CDR3 totals 15 residues. Trimming took 0 bases from V and 7 from J, leaving 16 bases between them. The germline V gene encodes CDR1 MNHEY and CDR2 SVGAGI. The CDR3 sequence is CASSYSSYRLEEQYF. The CDR3 coding sequence is TGTGCCAGCAGTTACTCGTCTTACCGCTTAGAAGAGCAGTACTTC.

V and J are TRBV7-9 and TRBJ2-1; a possible D gene is TRBD1 (6 bases). Trimming took 1 base from V and 11 from J, leaving 12 bases between them. The CDR3 covers 13 residues. Germline V gene data show CDR1 as SEHNR and CDR2 as FQNEAQ (reference sequence). The CDR3 DNA is TGTGCCAGCAGCTTAGAGGGGGTGGGTAAGCAGTTCTTC. Encoded protein: CASSLEGVGKQFF.

The CDR3 coding sequence is TGTGCCAGCAGCTCCTCGGACAGGGGGTCCGGAAACACCATATATTTT. The encoded protein is CASSSSDRGSGNTIYF. The rearrangement uses TRBV9 and TRBJ1-3; 10 bases are a match to TRBD1. The junction had 8 bases not matched to a gene; V was cut back by 4 bases and J by 4 bases. Germline lookup yields CDR1 SGDLS and CDR2 YYNGEE. This CDR3 has 16 residues.

The chain joins TRBV5-8 to TRBJ2-5, with D possibly matching TRBD1 (6 bases). V gave up 0 bases and J gave up 2 bases, with 14 bases separating them. The germline gives CDR1 SGHTS, CDR2 YDEGEE. This CDR3 has 16 residues. The CDR3 DNA reads as TGTGCCAGCAGCTTGGGGTGGGACCAGGGGCAAGAGACCCAGTACTTC. Residues: CASSLGWDQGQETQYF.

The rearrangement uses TRBV5-1 and TRBJ1-1; possibly TRBD1 for D (6 bases). The V end was cut by 0 bases, the J end by 1 base, with 10 bases between. This CDR3 region has 15 residues. The V gene's germline CDR1 is SGHRS and CDR2 YFSETQ. The DNA of the CDR3 is TGCGCCAGCAGCTTGGAGCTGGGACAGAACACTGAAGCTTTCTTT. Translation: CASSLELGQNTEAFF.

The chain employs TRBV7-2 and TRBJ1-2; D ambiguous. The CDR3 is made up of 14 amino acids. CDR1 and CDR2 from the germline V gene are SGHTA and FQGNSA. The ends were cut back, 4 bases at V and 6 bases at J, with 15 bases in the middle. CDR3: CASSSRAGGNGYTF. The CDR3 coding sequence is TGTGCCAGCAGCTCTCGGGCGGGTGGGAATGGCTACACCTTC.

This clone was seen just once. This chain joins TRBV4-1 and TRBJ2-1; 10 nucleotides match TRBD2. V lost 0 bases, J lost 9 bases, and 8 bases stayed unmatched. The CDR3 is 16 residues long. CDR1 and CDR2 from the germline V gene are MGHRA and YSYEKL. CDR3 nucleotides: TGCGCCAGCAGCCAAGAGCCTAGCGGGAGTCTCGGTGAGCAGTTCTTC. It encodes CASSQEPSGSLGEQFF.